A selection of T cell receptor beta chains follows, all from one sample in a study of shared clonotypes between healthy human individuals. Using immunoSEQ multiplex PCR, the repertoire was profiled, and TCRdb retains in-frame clones only, with some absent. This sample has 450,000 to 500,000 clones; approximately 82% occur once, and the top ten carry more than 10%. The sample taken for sequencing was PBMCs. Every receptor here comes from a woman between 40 and 55 years old in good health. Some clones in this sample may be carry-over from other donors' samples. Each CDR3 is given with its conserved first and last residue. The order of the fields is clone size, V gene, D gene, J gene, CDR3 DNA, CDR3 protein. D genes are given only for firm matches. Clone size is not always given. Where it is, it says once, few, many or a class for expanded clones.

>once|TRBV7-9|TRBD2|TRBJ2-2
TGTGCCAGCAGCTTAAGCGGGAGGGCCCTCCGGGCCGGGGAGCTGTTTTTT
CASSLSGRALRAGELFF
>NA|TRBV30|NA|TRBJ2-5
TGTGCCTGGAGTGTCGGGGGGCCTGAGCAGTACTTC
CAWSVGGPEQYF
>NA|TRBV18|TRBD1|TRBJ2-7
TGTGCCAGCTCTTCCGGGACAGGTAACTCCTACGAGCAGTACTTC
CASSSGTGNSYEQYF
>NA|TRBV5-1|NA|TRBJ1-1
TGCGCCAGCAGCCGAACGGACAGATCGAACACTGAAGCTTTCTTT
CASSRTDRSNTEAFF
>NA|TRBV6-1|NA|TRBJ1-4
TGTGCCAGCAGTGAAATTTGGGCCGATGAAAAACTGTTTTTT
CASSEIWADEKLFF
>NA|TRBV30|NA|TRBJ2-7
TGTGCCTGGAGCCCCCGCAGGGCAGGGGAGCAGTACTTC
CAWSPRRAGEQYF
>NA|TRBV18|TRBD1|TRBJ1-2
TGTGCCAGCTCACCACCTAGCGTACAGGGGGCAGGTGGCTACACCTTC
CASSPPSVQGAGGYTF
>NA|TRBV10-1|NA|TRBJ2-1
TGCGCCAGCAGTGAGTCCCCAGCTGCGAGCTCCTACAATGAGCAGTTCTTC
CASSESPAASSYNEQFF
>NA|TRBV18|TRBD2|TRBJ2-2
TGTGCCAGCTCACCACAGGGACTAGCGGGATCTCTCGGGGAGCTGTTTTTT
CASSPQGLAGSLGELFF
>few|TRBV2|NA|TRBJ1-5
TGTGCCAGCAGTACAGGGAGCAATCAGCCCCAGCATTTT
CASSTGSNQPQHF
>NA|TRBV6-6|NA|TRBJ2-7
TGTGCCAGCAGTTACCGTGTACAGGAGCACTCCTACGAGCAGTACTTC
CASSYRVQEHSYEQYF
>few|TRBV5-6|TRBD1|TRBJ1-1
TGTGCCAGCAGCCCCTTGGGACAGACGAACACTGAAGCTTTCTTT
CASSPLGQTNTEAFF
>NA|TRBV2|TRBD1|TRBJ1-5
TGTGCCAGCAGGGAAGGGACAGCCGATGGACCCCAGCATTTT
CASREGTADGPQHF
>NA|TRBV30|NA|TRBJ2-7
TGTGCCTGGAGTACCTCTCCGGGAGAGCAGTACTTC
CAWSTSPGEQYF
>few|TRBV5-1|TRBD1|TRBJ1-2
TGCGCCAGCAGCTTGTGGACAGGGGATGGCTACACCTTC
CASSLWTGDGYTF
>NA|TRBV5-4|TRBD2|TRBJ2-1
TGTGCCAGCAGCTTGGCTCTAGCGGGAGTGGGGAATGAGCAGTTCTTC
CASSLALAGVGNEQFF
>NA|TRBV25-1|NA|TRBJ1-1
TGTGCCCCAAGGGGAGTTCCCGCGAACACTGAAGCTTTCTTT
CAPRGVPANTEAFF
>many|TRBV7-6|NA|TRBJ2-3
TGTGCCAGCAGCTTAGCACAGCTCAGTACAGATACGCAGTATTTT
CASSLAQLSTDTQYF
>NA|TRBV5-1|NA|TRBJ1-6
TGCGCCAGCAGCTTGGCCCCAACAGGGCGGGGGTCACCCCTCCACTTT
CASSLAPTGRGSPLHF
>NA|TRBV12-5|TRBD1|TRBJ2-3
TGTGCTAGTGGTCCGGGACAGGGCACAGATACGCAGTATTTT
CASGPGQGTDTQYF
>once|TRBV10-3|NA|TRBJ2-7
TGTGCCATCAGTGCCGACGTCCGAGGCGAGCAGTACTTC
CAISADVRGEQYF
>NA|TRBV28|NA|TRBJ1-2
TGTGCCAGCAGGCTCCCCGGGGGCAGCTATGGCTACACCTTC
CASRLPGGSYGYTF
>NA|TRBV5-1|TRBD1|TRBJ2-5
TGCGCCAGCAGCTCGGGCTCAGGGGGCGCGGAGACCCAGTACTTC
CASSSGSGGAETQYF
>NA|TRBV28|NA|TRBJ2-7
TGTGCCAGCAGTGGACCCAGGGGCGCATCTTACGAGCAGTACTTC
CASSGPRGASYEQYF
>NA|TRBV7-9|NA|TRBJ1-1
TGTGCCAGCAGCCCCGACAGCTCCTACACTGAAGCTTTCTTT
CASSPDSSYTEAFF
>once|TRBV7-2|NA|TRBJ2-7
TGTGCCAGCAGCCCAATACAGGGAGGCCCCTACGAGCAGTACTTC
CASSPIQGGPYEQYF
>NA|TRBV18|NA|TRBJ2-6
TGTGCCAGCTCCTCCGGTCCACAGGGAACTGGGGCCAACGTCCTGACTTTC
CASSSGPQGTGANVLTF
>NA|TRBV10-1|NA|TRBJ2-6
TGCGCCAGCAGTAACGCGCTCGCACAAAGTCGGGCCAACGTCCTGACTTTC
CASSNALAQSRANVLTF
>NA|TRBV7-2|NA|TRBJ2-7
TGTGCCAGCAGCTTAGGATGGCAGGGCACCTACGAGCAGTACTTC
CASSLGWQGTYEQYF
>NA|TRBV18|NA|TRBJ2-3
TGTGCCAGCTCACCACCGGTGTACACAGATACGCAGTATTTT
CASSPPVYTDTQYF
>NA|TRBV28|NA|TRBJ1-4
TGTGCCAGCAGTTTAACAGGTTATAATGAAAAACTGTTTTTT
CASSLTGYNEKLFF
>NA|TRBV5-6|NA|TRBJ1-2
TGTGCCAGCAGCCGTACAGGGATATGGGGCTACACCTTC
CASSRTGIWGYTF
>few|TRBV6-5|TRBD1|TRBJ1-5
TGTGCCAGCGGTAGTGACAGGGGGCGAAATCAGCCCCAGCATTTT
CASGSDRGRNQPQHF
>NA|TRBV28|NA|TRBJ2-5
TGTGCCAGCTCATCCCCCCATTCCTCCCAGGAGACCCAGTACTTC
CASSSPHSSQETQYF
>NA|TRBV29-1|NA|TRBJ1-2
TGCAGCGTTGGGGGGGGCACTCACTATGGCTACACCTTC
CSVGGGTHYGYTF
>NA|TRBV30|NA|TRBJ2-5
TGTGCCTGGAGTGGACAGGGGAGGGGGGAGACCCAGTACTTC
CAWSGQGRGETQYF
>NA|TRBV21-1|NA|TRBJ2-1
TGTGCCAGCAGCAAAGTCAGGGACTACAATGAGCAGTTCTTC
CASSKVRDYNEQFF
>NA|TRBV7-2|NA|TRBJ1-1
TGTGCCAGCAGCTTAACAGCCGTTATGAACACTGAAGCTTTCTTT
CASSLTAVMNTEAFF
>NA|TRBV7-9|NA|TRBJ1-2
TGTGCCAGCAGCTCCGTCGGTAGGGACTATGGCTACACCTTC
CASSSVGRDYGYTF
>NA|TRBV27|NA|TRBJ2-3
TGTGCCAGCAGTTTATCCCTAAGCACAGATACGCAGTATTTT
CASSLSLSTDTQYF
>NA|TRBV7-9|TRBD2|TRBJ2-2
TGTGCCAGCAGCTTAGTCCTAGCGGGAGATCGGGTCGGGGAGCTGTTTTTT
CASSLVLAGDRVGELFF
>NA|TRBV29-1|TRBD2|TRBJ2-2
TGCAGCGCCCGGACTAGCACCGGGGAGCTGTTTTTT
CSARTSTGELFF
>NA|TRBV2|TRBD2|TRBJ2-1
TGTGCCAGCAGACCGACTAGCGGGGATACCTACTCCTACAATGAGCAGTTCTTC
CASRPTSGDTYSYNEQFF
>NA|TRBV7-6|TRBD2|TRBJ2-3
TGTGCCAGCAGCTTAGTTACTAGCGGACACACAGATACGCAGTATTTT
CASSLVTSGHTDTQYF
>NA|TRBV5-5|NA|TRBJ2-6
TGTGCCAGCAGCCCACCACTTCGCTCTGGGGCCAACGTCCTGACTTTC
CASSPPLRSGANVLTF
>few|TRBV18|TRBD1|TRBJ2-7
TGTGCCAGCTCGCCGGGACAGGGGAGTGAGCAGTACTTC
CASSPGQGSEQYF
>NA|TRBV6-6|TRBD1|TRBJ1-3
TGTGCCAGCAGTTACTCAAGGACAGGCGGAAACACCATATATTTT
CASSYSRTGGNTIYF
>NA|TRBV6-4|TRBD2|TRBJ2-1
TGTGCCAGCAGCGCTAGCGGGGAATCCTACAATGAGCAGTTCTTC
CASSASGESYNEQFF
>NA|TRBV4-1|TRBD2|TRBJ2-7
TGCGCCAGCAGCCGGGTTAGCGGGCCCTACGAGCAGTACTTC
CASSRVSGPYEQYF
>once|TRBV2|NA|TRBJ1-1
TGTGCCGGAACGGGACTCCGAGCGAACACTGAAGCTTTCTTT
CAGTGLRANTEAFF
>few|TRBV4-2|TRBD1|TRBJ1-1
TGTGCCAGCAGCCGGGACAGCCACACTGAAGCTTTCTTT
CASSRDSHTEAFF
>NA|TRBV5-4|NA|TRBJ1-2
TGTGCCAGCAGCTTGGCCGGAGGGACGATTACCTTC
CASSLAGGTITF
>NA|TRBV7-2|TRBD2|TRBJ2-3
TGTGCCAGCAGCTACAAAGGGAGGGTCACAGATACGCAGTATTTT
CASSYKGRVTDTQYF
>NA|TRBV6-1|NA|TRBJ1-1
TGTGCCAGCTGGACTCTGACCACGAACACTGAAGCTTTCTTT
CASWTLTTNTEAFF
>NA|TRBV28|NA|TRBJ1-2
TGTGCCAGCACCCCCAGGAACTATGGCTACACCTTC
CASTPRNYGYTF
>NA|TRBV6-1|NA|TRBJ1-4
TGTGCCAGCAGTGAAAAAAAACAGCTTAATGAAAAACTGTTTTTT
CASSEKKQLNEKLFF
>NA|TRBV29-1|NA|TRBJ1-4
TGCAGCGTCCAACAGGGACGGGGGGCTAATGAAAAACTGTTTTTT
CSVQQGRGANEKLFF
>NA|TRBV7-2|TRBD1|TRBJ1-2
TGTGCCAGCAGCTTAGCCAGACAGGGGTATGGCTACACCTTC
CASSLARQGYGYTF
>NA|TRBV25-1|NA|TRBJ2-7
TGTGCCAGCAGCTCCGGGATCTACGAGCAGTACTTC
CASSSGIYEQYF
>NA|TRBV7-6|NA|TRBJ1-4
TGTGCCAGCAGCCACGCCGCGGACAGTATGATTTTT
CASSHAADSMIF